The 8 T cell receptor beta chains below were found in one sample sequenced in a study of T cells in Graves' hyperthyroidism and ophthalmopathy. Amplified TCR beta CDR3 regions derived from RNA transcripts. Initially, a first-round RT-PCR of the TCR CDR3 employed the HTBI primer set. TCRdb passed the multiplex PCR reads through MiXCR, listing each CDR3 protein once. The sample has about 480,000 distinct CDR3 sequences, around 22% seen once. Specimen: blood. Receptor source: a woman in her thirties with Graves' ophthalmopathy.

This clonotype was seen ten or more times. J is TRBJ2-2 and V is TRBV20-1; 8 nucleotides agree with TRBD1. Germline V gene lookup returns CDR1 DFQATT and CDR2 SNEGSKA (reference sequence). The CDR3 runs to 16 residues. V dropped 2 bases and J dropped 1; count of bases not matched to a gene: 6. This CDR3 reads CSARPLDRENTGELFF. The CDR3 nucleotides are TGCAGTGCTAGACCCTTGGACAGGGAGAACACCGGGGAGCTGTTTTTT.

This clonotype was recorded at least ten times. The rearrangement uses TRBV20-1 and TRBJ1-5; the D gene is possibly TRBD1 (5 bases). V shed 7 bases and J shed 7 bases, with 17 bases lying between them. The V gene's germline CDR1 is DFQATT and CDR2 SNEGSKA (reference sequence). CDR3 length equals 13 residues. CDR3 residues: CSVPGTRTQPQHF. In DNA form, the CDR3 reads TGCAGTGTTCCCGGGACTCGTACACAGCCCCAGCATTTT.

This clonotype was recorded many times. This may stem from a read error, because a much larger clone lies one nucleotide away. The CDR3 region has the DNA TGTGCCAGCACCCAGGACAGCTACGAGCAGTACTTC. Amino acids: CASTQDSYEQYF. This sequence joins TRBV28 and TRBJ2-7, with D possibly matching TRBD1 (6 bases). V was pared by 7 bases and J by 3 bases, with 10 bases between. This CDR3 has 12 residues. The germline V gene encodes CDR1 MDHEN and CDR2 SYDVKM.

This clonotype was seen only a few times. The rearrangement joins TRBV15 to TRBJ2-7, with D perhaps TRBD1 (5 bases). V was cut by 0 bases and J by 2 bases, with 26 bases left in between. This CDR3 is built from 20 residues. The germline V gene encodes CDR1 LNHNV and CDR2 YYDKDF (reference sequence). The CDR3 is CATSRDSLRHIDRYAYEQYF. In DNA, the CDR3 is TGTGCCACCAGCAGAGATTCACTCCGGCATATCGACAGATATGCCTACGAGCAGTACTTC.

A note on this clonotype: The conserved phenylalanine or tryptophan is not found at the CDR3 terminus, so this likely reflects a read error. The DNA is omitted, as the CDR3 cannot be located on it reliably, and the CDR3 follows TCRdb's listing. This chain uses TRBV6-2 or TRBV6-3 with TRBJ1-2. Germline V gives CDR1 MNHEY, CDR2 SVGEGT. The CDR3 extends over 14 residues, inclusive of both ends. The CDR3 sequence is CASSYQGWQAGYRV.

This clonotype has ten or more counts. V gene TRBV7-2 combines with J gene TRBJ1-2; TRBD1 agrees at 10 bases. V was clipped by 5 bases and J by 4 bases; unmatched bases: 4. Germline V gives CDR1 SGHTA, CDR2 FQGNSA. There are 14 residues in the CDR3. The CDR3 DNA reads TGTGCCAGCAGCGGACGGACAGGGGGCTATGGCTACACCTTC. Encoded protein: CASSGRTGGYGYTF.

The gene calls are TRBV5-1 and TRBJ1-1; D remains unclear. The CDR3 has 13 residues. The V gene lost 0 bases and the J gene lost 6 bases, with 9 bases spanning the gap. Germline CDR1 reads SGHRS; CDR2 reads YFSETQ. The CDR3 DNA reads as TGCGCCAGCAGCTTGGCCCACAGCTCTGAAGCTTTCTTT. This translates into CASSLAHSSEAFF.

The chain recombines TRBV12-3 or TRBV12-4 with TRBJ1-2; D is uncertain. The CDR3 spans 14 residues. Between the trimmed V and J ends, which lost 1 base and 3 bases, there was a span of 9 bases. The CDR3 bases are TGTGCCAGCAGTTTAGGGACGGCGCACTATGGCTACACCTTC. Translating gives CASSLGTAHYGYTF.